This is a list of T cell receptor beta chains from one sample in a study of response to subunit inactivated influenza vaccine. One entry per CDR3 protein, called by TCRdb with MiXCR from the RT-PCR reads. The repertoire consists of 560,000 or so distinct CDR3 sequences, with 7.5% to 8.5% occurring once and the leading ten covering around 13%. This specimen was PBMCs from blood, taken less than 30 months after vaccination. The source is a man aged 45-69 years who received an inactivated influenza vaccine. Both conserved end residues are part of each CDR3. D genes are given only for firm matches. Size is omitted from some rows. Given values are once, few, many or a class for expanded clones.

d_call clone_size j_call v_call cdr3_aa cdr3_nt
- - TRBJ1-2 TRBV7-8 CASSESEGIRGYTF TGTGCCAGCAGCGAAAGCGAAGGGATCAGGGGCTACACCTTC
- few TRBJ2-7 TRBV4-3 CASSQSRSSYEQYF TGCGCCAGCAGCCAAAGTCGGAGCTCCTACGAGCAGTACTTC
- - TRBJ1-5 TRBV12-3/TRBV12-4 CASRTDRYQPQHF TGTGCCAGCAGAACCGACAGATATCAGCCCCAGCATTTT
- - TRBJ2-5 TRBV10-2 CASDVTASGETQYF TGCGCCAGCGACGTGACTGCCTCGGGGGAGACCCAGTACTTC
- few TRBJ2-7 TRBV4-1 CASSQGATTYEQYF TGCGCCAGCAGCCAAGGGGCCACGACCTACGAGCAGTACTTC
TRBD1 many TRBJ2-1 TRBV10-3 CATRDRGFYNEQFF TGTGCCACCCGGGACAGGGGATTCTACAATGAGCAGTTCTTC
- - TRBJ2-1 TRBV7-9 CASSGSSSYNEQFF TGTGCCAGCAGCGGATCAAGCTCCTACAATGAGCAGTTCTTC
TRBD2 - TRBJ2-4 TRBV29-1 CSVAFPSGGLLLAKNIQYF TGCAGCGTTGCTTTTCCAAGCGGGGGCCTCTTGCTAGCCAAAAACATTCAGTACTTC
- few TRBJ1-2 TRBV20-1 CSARASTEYGYTF TGCAGTGCTAGAGCATCGACTGAGTATGGCTACACCTTC
TRBD2 many TRBJ2-1 TRBV29-1 CSASRTSLASEQFF TGCAGCGCTTCCCGGACTAGCTTGGCGTCCGAGCAGTTCTTC
- many TRBJ2-1 TRBV29-1 CSVERGGNEQFF TGCAGCGTTGAACGGGGAGGCAATGAGCAGTTCTTC
- - TRBJ1-1 TRBV7-2 CASSPRGRQLNTEAFF TGTGCCAGCAGCCCTCGGGGTAGGCAGTTGAACACTGAAGCTTTCTTT
TRBD1 - TRBJ2-1 TRBV10-3 CAISGGGTGDIDEQFF TGTGCCATCAGTGGAGGAGGGACAGGGGATATCGATGAGCAGTTCTTC
TRBD2 few TRBJ2-1 TRBV28 CASMRLAGGNEQFF TGTGCCAGCATGCGACTAGCGGGGGGCAATGAGCAGTTCTTC
- - TRBJ1-2 TRBV15 CATSREPVTSYGYTF TGTGCCACCAGCAGAGAGCCAGTTACCTCCTATGGCTACACCTTC
TRBD1 - TRBJ2-7 TRBV10-3 CAIRDRGAYEQYF TGTGCCATTCGGGACAGGGGGGCCTACGAGCAGTACTTC
- - TRBJ2-5 TRBV20-1 CSARQGGRGETQYF TGCAGTGCTAGGCAGGGGGGGAGGGGAGAGACCCAGTACTTC